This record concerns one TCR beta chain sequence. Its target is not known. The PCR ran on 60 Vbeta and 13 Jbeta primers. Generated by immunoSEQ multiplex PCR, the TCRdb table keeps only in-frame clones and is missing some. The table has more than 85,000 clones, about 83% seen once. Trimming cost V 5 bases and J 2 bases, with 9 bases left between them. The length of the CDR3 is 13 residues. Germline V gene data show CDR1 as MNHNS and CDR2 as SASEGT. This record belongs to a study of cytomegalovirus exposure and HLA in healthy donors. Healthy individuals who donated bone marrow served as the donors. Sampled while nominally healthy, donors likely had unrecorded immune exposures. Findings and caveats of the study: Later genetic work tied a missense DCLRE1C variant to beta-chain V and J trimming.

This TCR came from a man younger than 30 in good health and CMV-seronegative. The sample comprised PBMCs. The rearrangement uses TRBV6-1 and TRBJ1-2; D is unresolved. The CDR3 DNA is TGTGCCAGCAGTTATTCTTCCAACTATGGCTACACCTTC. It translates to CASSYSSNYGYTF.